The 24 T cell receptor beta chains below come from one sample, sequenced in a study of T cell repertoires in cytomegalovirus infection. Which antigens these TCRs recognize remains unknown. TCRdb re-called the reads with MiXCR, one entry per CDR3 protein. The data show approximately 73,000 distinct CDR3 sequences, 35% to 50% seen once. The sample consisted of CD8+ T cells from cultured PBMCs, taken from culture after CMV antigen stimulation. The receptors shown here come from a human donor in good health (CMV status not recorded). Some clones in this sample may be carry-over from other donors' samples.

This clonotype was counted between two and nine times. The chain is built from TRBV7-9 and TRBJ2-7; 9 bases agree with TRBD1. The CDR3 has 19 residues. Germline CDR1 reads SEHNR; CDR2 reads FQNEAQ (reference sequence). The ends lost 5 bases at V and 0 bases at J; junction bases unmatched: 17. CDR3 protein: CASSPDGQGSLLPSYEQYF. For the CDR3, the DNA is TGTGCCAGCAGCCCGGACGGACAGGGGTCCCTACTACCCTCCTACGAGCAGTACTTC.

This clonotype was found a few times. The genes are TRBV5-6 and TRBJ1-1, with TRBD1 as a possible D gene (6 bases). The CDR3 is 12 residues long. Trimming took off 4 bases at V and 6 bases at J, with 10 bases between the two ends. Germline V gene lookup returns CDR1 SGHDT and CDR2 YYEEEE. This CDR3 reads CASSVRGSEAFF. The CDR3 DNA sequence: TGTGCCAGCAGCGTCAGGGGTTCTGAAGCTTTCTTT.

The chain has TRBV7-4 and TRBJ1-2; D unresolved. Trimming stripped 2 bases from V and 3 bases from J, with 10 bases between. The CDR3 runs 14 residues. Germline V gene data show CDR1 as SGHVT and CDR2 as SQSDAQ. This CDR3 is CASSLQVLDYGYTF. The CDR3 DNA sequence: TGTGCCAGCAGCTTACAGGTTCTGGACTATGGCTACACCTTC.

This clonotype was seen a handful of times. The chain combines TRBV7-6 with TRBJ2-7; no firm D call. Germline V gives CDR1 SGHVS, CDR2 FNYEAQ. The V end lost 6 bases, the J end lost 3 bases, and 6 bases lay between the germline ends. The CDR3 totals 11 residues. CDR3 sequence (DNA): TGTGCCAGCAGTTCTAACTACGAGCAGTACTTC. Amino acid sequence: CASSSNYEQYF.

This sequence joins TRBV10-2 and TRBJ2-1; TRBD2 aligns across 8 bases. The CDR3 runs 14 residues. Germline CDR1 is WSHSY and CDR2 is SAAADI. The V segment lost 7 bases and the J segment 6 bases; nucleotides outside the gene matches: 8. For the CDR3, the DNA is TGCGCCAGCACTTCGACTAGCGTAATCAATGAGCAGTTCTTC. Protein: CASTSTSVINEQFF.

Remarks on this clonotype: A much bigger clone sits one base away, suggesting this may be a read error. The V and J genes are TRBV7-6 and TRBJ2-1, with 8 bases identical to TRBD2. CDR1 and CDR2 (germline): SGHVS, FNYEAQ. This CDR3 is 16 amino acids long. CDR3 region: CTSSKTGTRLNNEQFF. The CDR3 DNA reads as TGTACCAGCAGCAAAACCGGGACTAGGCTTAACAATGAGCAGTTCTTC.

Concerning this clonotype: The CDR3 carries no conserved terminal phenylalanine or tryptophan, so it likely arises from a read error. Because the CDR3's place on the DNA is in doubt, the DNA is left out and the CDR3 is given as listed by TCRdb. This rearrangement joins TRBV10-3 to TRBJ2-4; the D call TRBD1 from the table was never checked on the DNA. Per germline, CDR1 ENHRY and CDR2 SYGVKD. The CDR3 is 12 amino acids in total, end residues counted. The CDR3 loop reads CAISDAGTTIIL.

In nucleotides, the CDR3 is TGTGCCAGCTCACTTGCCCGGGGACTTTCAACGAAGTATTTT. This codes for CASSLARGLSTKYF. The chain uses TRBV18 and TRBJ2-3, with D tentatively TRBD2 (6 bases). The V end lost 4 bases, the J end lost 13 bases, and 21 bases lay between the germline ends. The germline CDR1 and CDR2 sequences are KGHSH and LQKENI. The CDR3 sequence is 14 residues long.

The CDR3 coding sequence is TGCGCCAGCAGCGTTAAGGGGGGCGAGATTAAAAACATTCAGTACTTC. It specifies CASSVKGGEIKNIQYF. The rearrangement links TRBV4-1 to TRBJ2-4; D could derive from TRBD1 or TRBD2 (6 bases each). The CDR3 consists of 16 residues. CDR1 and CDR2 from the germline V gene are MGHRA and YSYEKL. Between the trimmed V and J ends, which lost 5 bases and 4 bases, there was a span of 18 bases.

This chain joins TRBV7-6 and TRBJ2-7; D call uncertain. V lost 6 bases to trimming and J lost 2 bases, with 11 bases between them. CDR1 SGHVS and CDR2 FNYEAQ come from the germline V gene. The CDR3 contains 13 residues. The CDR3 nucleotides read TGTGCCAGCAGTAGCAGCGTAGCCTACGAGCAGTACTTC. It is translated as CASSSSVAYEQYF.

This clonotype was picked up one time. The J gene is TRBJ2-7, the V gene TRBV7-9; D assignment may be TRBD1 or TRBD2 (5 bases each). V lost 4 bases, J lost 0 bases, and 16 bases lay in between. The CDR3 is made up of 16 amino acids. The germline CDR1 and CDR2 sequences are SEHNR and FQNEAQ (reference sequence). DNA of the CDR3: TGTGCCAGCAGCTACCACCGGGGCCAGTCCTCCTACGAGCAGTACTTC. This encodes CASSYHRGQSSYEQYF. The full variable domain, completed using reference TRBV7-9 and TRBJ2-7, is DTGVSQNPRHKITKRGQNVTFRCDPISEHNRLYWYRQTLGQGPEFLTYFQNEAQLEKSRLLSDRFSAERPKGSFSTLEIQRTEQGDSAMYLCASSYHRGQSSYEQYFGPGTRLTVT.

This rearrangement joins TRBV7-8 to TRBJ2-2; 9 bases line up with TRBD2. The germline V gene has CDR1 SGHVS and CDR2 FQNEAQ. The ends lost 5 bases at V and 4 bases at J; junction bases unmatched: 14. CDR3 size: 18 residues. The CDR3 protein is CASSLLAGGGRGTGELFF. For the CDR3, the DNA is TGTGCCAGCAGCCTCCTCGCGGGGGGGGGCCGGGGCACCGGGGAGCTGTTTTTT. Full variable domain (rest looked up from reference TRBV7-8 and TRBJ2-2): GAGVSQSPRYKVAKRGQDVALRCDPISGHVSLFWYQQALGQGPEFLTYFQNEAQLDKSGLPSDRFFAERPEGSVSTLKIQRTQQEDSAVYLCASSLLAGGGRGTGELFFGEGSRLTVL.

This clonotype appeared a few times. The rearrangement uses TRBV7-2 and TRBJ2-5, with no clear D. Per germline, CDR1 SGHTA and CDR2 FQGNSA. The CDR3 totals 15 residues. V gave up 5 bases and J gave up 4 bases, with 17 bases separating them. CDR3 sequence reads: CASSAHRAPSETQYF. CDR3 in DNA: TGTGCCAGCAGCGCCCATAGGGCACCCTCAGAGACCCAGTACTTC.

CDR3 amino acids: CSASLGRVSYNEQFF. CDR3 nucleotides: TGCAGTGCCTCCCTCGGCAGGGTTTCCTACAATGAGCAGTTCTTC. The chain uses TRBV20-1 and TRBJ2-1, with D maybe TRBD1 (5 bases). The ends were cut back, 6 bases at V and 1 base at J, with 16 bases in the middle. Germline-derived CDR1 and CDR2 are DFQATT and SNEGSKA (reference sequence). This CDR3 region has 15 residues.

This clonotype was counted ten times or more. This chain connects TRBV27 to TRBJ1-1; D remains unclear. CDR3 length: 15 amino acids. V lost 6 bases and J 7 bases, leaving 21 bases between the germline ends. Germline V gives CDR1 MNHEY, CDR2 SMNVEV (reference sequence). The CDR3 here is CASSHPGEGRREAFF. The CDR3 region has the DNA TGTGCCAGCAGCCACCCCGGGGAGGGCCGGCGTGAAGCTTTCTTT.

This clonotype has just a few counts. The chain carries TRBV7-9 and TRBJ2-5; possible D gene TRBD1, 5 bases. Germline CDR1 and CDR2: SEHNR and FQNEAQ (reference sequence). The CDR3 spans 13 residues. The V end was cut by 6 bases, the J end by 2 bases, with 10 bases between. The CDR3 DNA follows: TGTGCCAGCAGGACCCAGGGTCAAGAGACCCAGTACTTC. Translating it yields CASRTQGQETQYF.

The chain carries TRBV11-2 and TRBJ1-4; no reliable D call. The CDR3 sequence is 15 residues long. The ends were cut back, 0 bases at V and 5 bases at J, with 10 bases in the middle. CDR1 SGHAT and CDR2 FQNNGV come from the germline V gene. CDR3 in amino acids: CASSLELDTNEKLFF. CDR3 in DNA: TGTGCCAGCAGCTTAGAACTTGACACGAATGAAAAACTGTTTTTT.

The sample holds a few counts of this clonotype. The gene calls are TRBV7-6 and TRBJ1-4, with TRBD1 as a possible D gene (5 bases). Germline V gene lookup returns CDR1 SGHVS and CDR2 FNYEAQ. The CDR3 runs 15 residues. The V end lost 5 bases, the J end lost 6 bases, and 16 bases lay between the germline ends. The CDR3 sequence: CASSLKTGEDEKLFF. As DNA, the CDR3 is TGTGCCAGCAGCCTAAAAACAGGCGAGGATGAAAAACTGTTTTTT.

The CDR3 nucleotides read TGCGCCAGCAGCCAAGTCGATATTCAGGGGGACGTTTTTTTGGGCGAGCAGTACTTC. Residues: CASSQVDIQGDVFLGEQYF. The V and J genes are TRBV4-1 and TRBJ2-7; 7 bases map to TRBD1. V was pared by 1 base and J by 6 bases, with 21 bases of the junction left unmatched. The CDR3 extends over 19 amino acids. CDR1 is MGHRA, CDR2 YSYEKL, per germline.

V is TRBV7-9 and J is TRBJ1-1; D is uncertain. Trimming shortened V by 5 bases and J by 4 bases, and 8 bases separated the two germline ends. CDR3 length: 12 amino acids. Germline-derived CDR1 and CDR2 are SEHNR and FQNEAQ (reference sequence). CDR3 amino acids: CASSAESTEAFF. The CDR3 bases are TGTGCCAGCAGCGCAGAAAGCACTGAAGCTTTCTTT.

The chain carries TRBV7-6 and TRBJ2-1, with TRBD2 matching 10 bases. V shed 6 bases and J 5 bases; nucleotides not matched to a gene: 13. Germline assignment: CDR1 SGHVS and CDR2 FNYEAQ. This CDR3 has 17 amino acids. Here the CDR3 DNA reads TGTGCCAGCAGTTTTCCGAGCGGGGGGGCGGAGAACAATGAGCAGTTCTTC. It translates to CASSFPSGGAENNEQFF.

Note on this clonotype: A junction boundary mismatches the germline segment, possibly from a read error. The CDR3 reads CVTSSGDRTYEQYF. The DNA for the CDR3 is TGTGTCACCAGCAGCGGGGACCGGACCTACGAGCAGTACTTC. The chain uses TRBV15 and TRBJ2-7, with 7 bases fitting TRBD2. Germline lookup yields CDR1 LNHNV and CDR2 YYDKDF (reference sequence). This CDR3 has 14 amino acids.

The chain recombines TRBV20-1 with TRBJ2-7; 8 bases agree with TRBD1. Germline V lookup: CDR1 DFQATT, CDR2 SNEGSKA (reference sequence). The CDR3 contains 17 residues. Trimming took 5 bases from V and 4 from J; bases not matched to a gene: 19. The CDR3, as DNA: TGCAGTGCTCCTAACGATATAAGGACAGGGTCTGTATACGAGCAGTACTTC. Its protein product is CSAPNDIRTGSVYEQYF.

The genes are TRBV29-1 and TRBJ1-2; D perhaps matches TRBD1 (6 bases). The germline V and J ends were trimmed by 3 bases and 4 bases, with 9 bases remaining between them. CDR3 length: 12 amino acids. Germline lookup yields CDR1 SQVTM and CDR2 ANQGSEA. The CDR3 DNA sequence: TGCAGCGTTGAGTCCAGGGGCTATGGCTACACCTTC. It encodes CSVESRGYGYTF.